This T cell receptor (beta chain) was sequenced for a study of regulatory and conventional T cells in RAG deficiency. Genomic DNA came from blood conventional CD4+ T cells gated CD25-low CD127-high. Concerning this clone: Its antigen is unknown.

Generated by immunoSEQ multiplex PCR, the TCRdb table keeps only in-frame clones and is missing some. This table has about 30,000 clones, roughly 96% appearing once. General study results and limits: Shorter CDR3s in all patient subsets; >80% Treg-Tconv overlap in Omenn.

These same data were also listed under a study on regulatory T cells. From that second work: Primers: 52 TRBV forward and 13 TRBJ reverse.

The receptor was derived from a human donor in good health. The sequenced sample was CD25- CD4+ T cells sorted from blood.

The CDR3: CASSPRTGEYEQYF. As DNA, the CDR3 is TGTGCCAGCAGTCCTCGGACAGGGGAGTACGAGCAGTACTTC. V gene TRBV6-1 combines with J gene TRBJ2-7; 9 positions match TRBD1. CDR1 is MNHNS and CDR2 is SASEGT in the germline V gene. The V gene end was trimmed by 5 bases and the J gene end by 4 bases; junction bases not matched to a gene: 6. The CDR3 covers 14 residues.